The source of this T cell receptor beta chain is a study of OX40 agonist ivuxolimab in advanced cancers. Whole-study findings and limits: Doses of 0.1 to 3.0 mg/kg were accompanied by clonal expansion of CD4+ and CD8+ blood T cells by week 6.

With regard to this clone: Antigen specificity is unknown.

The ends were cut back, 1 base at V and 2 bases at J, with 14 bases in the middle. This CDR3 is 16 amino acids long. The germline V gene encodes CDR1 LNHNV and CDR2 YYDKDF (reference sequence). TCRdb's table, derived via immunoSEQ multiplex PCR, lists solely in-frame clones and lacks some. The table lists 65,000 to 95,000 clones, about 91% of them singletons. Autoimmune disease history or systemic immunosuppression excluded patients. The receptor comes from an adult with an advanced solid tumor such as melanoma, head and neck, liver or kidney cancer. The J gene is TRBJ1-1, the V gene TRBV15; maybe TRBD1 (5 bases). The sample was CD4+ or CD8+ T cells sorted from blood, taken in a trial of the OX40 agonist ivuxolimab. The CDR3 sequence: CATSRAQGAVNTEAFF. The DNA of the CDR3 is TGTGCCACCAGCAGAGCTCAGGGAGCCGTCAACACTGAAGCTTTCTTT.